A single sample gave rise to the 18 T cell receptor beta chains below, sequenced in a study of T cells in Graves' hyperthyroidism and ophthalmopathy. RNA transcripts served as the template for amplifying TCR beta CDR3 regions. The study used the HTBI primer set for a first-round RT-PCR of the TCR CDR3. TCRdb re-analysed the multiplex PCR reads in MiXCR, keeping a single row per CDR3 protein. The repertoire holds a few hundred thousand distinct CDR3 sequences, with roughly a fifth as singletons. Sequencing input: blood. These receptors were taken from a man aged 45-65 years with Graves' ophthalmopathy.

V and J are TRBV29-1 and TRBJ1-2, with 12 bases matching TRBD1. Unmatched junction bases numbered 7, after V lost 7 bases and J lost 7 bases. Germline CDR1 SQVTM, CDR2 ANQGSEA. The CDR3 extends over 13 amino acids. The CDR3 DNA is TGCAGCGCGCGAGGGACAGGGGGCGTTGGCTACACCTTC. As protein: CSARGTGGVGYTF.

Only a few counts were recorded for this clonotype. The CDR3 is CASSYWSSGRGDTQYF. The CDR3 DNA reads TGTGCCAGCAGTTACTGGTCTAGCGGGAGGGGGGATACGCAGTATTTT. The V gene is TRBV6-5, the J gene TRBJ2-3, with TRBD2 matching over 12 bases. The CDR3 contains 16 residues. The germline V gene encodes CDR1 MNHEY and CDR2 SVGAGI. The V segment lost 1 base and the J segment 6 bases; nucleotides outside the gene matches: 5.

This clonotype was detected ten times or more. The CDR3 bases are TGTGCCAGCAGTTTACCGGCAGGGGGCGCTTTTGGGACTGACACAGATACGCAGTATTTT. This sequence encodes CASSLPAGGAFGTDTDTQYF. V usage is TRBV28 and J usage is TRBJ2-3; the match to TRBD1 covers 8 bases. Germline V gene data show CDR1 as MDHEN and CDR2 as SYDVKM. The V and J ends lost 2 bases and 2 bases, in that order; junction bases with no gene match: 18. CDR3 length: 20 amino acids.

The V call is TRBV2, the J call TRBJ2-2; 7 nucleotides line up with TRBD1. The CDR3 contains 16 residues. With 6 bases clipped from V and 11 bases from J, the junction kept 18 bases outside the gene matches. Looked up from germline, CDR1 is SNHLY and CDR2 is FYNNEI. The CDR3 protein is CASSRTLQGTFKELFF. The CDR3 bases are TGTGCCAGCAGCAGAACCTTACAGGGGACCTTTAAAGAGCTGTTTTTT.

This chain connects TRBV20-1 to TRBJ2-7; 9 bases map to TRBD2. This CDR3 has 14 amino acids. The V segment lost 3 bases and the J segment 4 bases; nucleotides outside the gene matches: 7. The germline gives CDR1 DFQATT, CDR2 SNEGSKA (reference sequence). CDR3: CSARGAGGGYEQYF. CDR3 nucleotides: TGCAGTGCTAGGGGAGCGGGAGGAGGGTACGAGCAGTACTTC.

CDR3 amino acids: CSVEVVAPAYNEQFF. Here the CDR3 DNA reads TGCAGCGTTGAAGTAGTGGCCCCGGCATACAATGAGCAGTTCTTC. The rearrangement links TRBV29-1 to TRBJ2-1; D is unclear. Germline CDR1 is SQVTM and CDR2 is ANQGSEA. Trimming took off 1 base at V and 4 bases at J, with 14 bases between the two ends. This CDR3 contains 15 residues.

Ten or more counts support this clonotype. The chain couples TRBV7-2 to TRBJ2-1; 9 bases are a match to TRBD1. The CDR3 contains 16 residues. Germline lookup yields CDR1 SGHTA and CDR2 FQGNSA. With V trimmed by 1 base and J by 9 bases, 10 bases remained unmatched. Here the CDR3 reads CASSLVVGTGHIEQFF. CDR3 coding DNA: TGTGCCAGCAGCTTAGTTGTTGGGACAGGGCATATTGAGCAGTTCTTC.

The chain is built from TRBV14 and TRBJ2-7; unclear D gene. The germline CDR1 and CDR2 sequences are SGHDN and FVKESK. The CDR3 has 13 amino acids. Trimming took 0 bases from V and 6 from J, leaving 9 bases between them. The CDR3 bases are TGTGCCAGCAGCCAAGACTTAGTCGCCGAGCAGTACTTC. Its protein product is CASSQDLVAEQYF.

This clonotype was counted a few times. The genes are TRBV9 and TRBJ2-7, with D perhaps TRBD1 or TRBD2 (5 bases each). In germline, CDR1 is SGDLS, CDR2 YYNGEE. V lost 2 bases, J lost 5 bases, and 17 bases lay in between. The CDR3 runs 15 residues. DNA of the CDR3: TGTGCCAGCAGCGTTACTCCGGGACGAGACCACGAGCAGTACTTC. Protein: CASSVTPGRDHEQYF.

The chain uses TRBV20-1 and TRBJ2-5; a possible D gene is TRBD2 (5 bases). Trimming removed 0 bases at V and 2 bases at J, with 19 bases between. Germline lookup yields CDR1 DFQATT and CDR2 SNEGSKA (reference sequence). The CDR3 has 17 amino acids. The CDR3 DNA reads TGCAGTGCTAGAGATGGAAGGAGGTCAGCCCCTCAAGAGACCCAGTACTTC. It is translated as CSARDGRRSAPQETQYF.

The V call is TRBV6-1, the J call TRBJ2-5, with a possible D match to TRBD1 (6 bases). This CDR3 has 15 residues. Per germline, CDR1 MNHNS and CDR2 SASEGT. Trimming took 6 bases from V and 4 from J, leaving 18 bases between them. The CDR3: CASSPRDTPPETQYF. For the CDR3, the DNA is TGTGCCAGCAGCCCCCGGGACACTCCCCCAGAGACCCAGTACTTC.

This clonotype was picked up a small number of times. This chain uses TRBV28 with TRBJ1-6; a possible D gene is TRBD1 (6 bases). Trimming removed 7 bases from V and 9 bases from J, with 13 bases in between. The CDR3 is 13 residues long. Germline V CDR1 and CDR2: MDHEN, SYDVKM. CDR3 region: CASIRGLSSPLHF. DNA of the CDR3: TGTGCCAGCATTAGGGGGTTGTCTTCACCCCTCCACTTT.

This sequence joins TRBV30 and TRBJ1-5, with D possibly matching TRBD1 (5 bases). This CDR3 comprises 13 residues. Trimming pared 4 bases from V and 3 bases from J, leaving 10 bases between. The germline CDR1 and CDR2 sequences are GTSNPN and SVGIG (reference sequence). In nucleotides, the CDR3 is TGTGCCTGGACCGGACAAGACAATCAGCCCCAGCATTTT. Amino acids: CAWTGQDNQPQHF. Variable domain in full (rest from reference TRBV30 and TRBJ1-5): SQTIHQWPATLVQPVGSPLSLECTVEGTSNPNLYWYRQAAGRGLQLLFYSVGIGQISSEVPQNLSASRPQDRQFILSSKKLLLSDSGFYLCAWTGQDNQPQHFGDGTRLSIL.

At least ten counts were recorded for this clonotype. The V call is TRBV18, the J call TRBJ2-7; 9 bases map to TRBD1. The CDR3 length is 16 residues. V trimming: 1 base; J trimming: 5 bases; junction bases outside the gene matches: 9. Germline V gene data show CDR1 as KGHSH and CDR2 as LQKENI. The DNA of the CDR3 is TGTGCCAGCTCACCACAACCGGGACAGGGACCCCACGAGCAGTACTTC. As protein: CASSPQPGQGPHEQYF.

The chain uses TRBV7-6 and TRBJ2-2; D is undetermined. V was trimmed by 2 bases and J by 5 bases, leaving 6 bases between them. CDR1 and CDR2 from the germline V gene are SGHVS and FNYEAQ. This CDR3 is built from 13 residues. The CDR3 here is CASSLPVTGELFF. CDR3 nucleotides: TGTGCCAGCAGCTTACCCGTAACCGGGGAGCTGTTTTTT.

This CDR3 reads CASSYSRTGSYNEQFF. In nucleotides, the CDR3 is TGTGCCAGCAGTTACTCGAGGACAGGGTCCTACAATGAGCAGTTCTTC. The gene calls are TRBV6-5 and TRBJ2-1; 8 positions agree with TRBD1. CDR1 is MNHEY and CDR2 is SVGAGI in the germline V gene. This CDR3 is built from 16 residues. Trimming took 0 bases from V and 1 from J; bases not matched to a gene: 2.

This clonotype was counted ten times or more. This chain uses TRBV11-1 with TRBJ2-3, with 9 nucleotides matching TRBD1. Unmatched junction bases numbered 11, after V lost 5 bases and J lost 8 bases. Looked up from germline, CDR1 is SGHAT and CDR2 is FQDESV (reference sequence). CDR3 length equals 15 residues. Here the CDR3 DNA reads TGTGCCAGCAGCCTTTCGGGACAGGGCGTGTTTACGCAGTATTTT. It encodes CASSLSGQGVFTQYF.

This clonotype was detected only a few times. The chain uses TRBV6-1 and TRBJ2-7; the D call may be TRBD1 or TRBD2 (5 bases each). This CDR3 is built from 16 residues. V was cut by 5 bases and J by 0 bases, with 17 bases left in between. The V gene's germline CDR1 is MNHNS and CDR2 SASEGT. CDR3 residues: CASSPLGRDLSYEQYF. In nucleotides, the CDR3 is TGTGCCAGCAGTCCCCTCGGTCGGGACCTCTCCTACGAGCAGTACTTC.